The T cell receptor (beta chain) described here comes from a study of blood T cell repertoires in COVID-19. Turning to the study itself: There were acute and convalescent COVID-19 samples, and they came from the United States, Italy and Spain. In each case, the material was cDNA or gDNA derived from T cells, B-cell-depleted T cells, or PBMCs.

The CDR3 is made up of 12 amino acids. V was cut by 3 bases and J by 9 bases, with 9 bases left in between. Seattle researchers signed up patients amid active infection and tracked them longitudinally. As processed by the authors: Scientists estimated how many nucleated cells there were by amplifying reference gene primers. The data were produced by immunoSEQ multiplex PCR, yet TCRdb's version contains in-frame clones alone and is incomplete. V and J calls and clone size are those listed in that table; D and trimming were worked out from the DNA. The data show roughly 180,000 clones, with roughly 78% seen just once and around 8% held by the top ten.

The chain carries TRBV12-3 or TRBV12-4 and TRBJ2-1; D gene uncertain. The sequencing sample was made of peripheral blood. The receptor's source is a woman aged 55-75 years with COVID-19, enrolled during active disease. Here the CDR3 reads CASSFLSGEQFF. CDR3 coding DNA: TGTGCCAGCAGTTTTCTTTCGGGTGAGCAGTTCTTC.